Listed here are 32 T cell receptor beta chains from one sample, sequenced in a study of blood T cell repertoires in COVID-19. TCRdb's copy holds only in-frame clones and misses some; the assay was immunoSEQ multiplex PCR. The sample lists some 60,000 clones, roughly 70% occurring once. Input material: peripheral blood. These receptors all stem from a woman aged 50 to 65 with active or convalescent COVID-19.

The chain combines TRBV2 with TRBJ2-7; 9 bases match TRBD1. The CDR3 spans 15 residues. Germline assignment: CDR1 SNHLY and CDR2 FYNNEI. J lost 0 bases, V lost 7 bases, and 7 bases had no gene match. The CDR3 sequence is CASTTRDRASYEQYF. The CDR3 region has the DNA TGTGCCAGCACCACCCGGGACAGGGCCTCCTACGAGCAGTACTTC.

The gene calls are TRBV27 and TRBJ2-7; 7 positions agree with TRBD1. With V trimmed by 6 bases and J by 3 bases, 5 bases remained unmatched. Germline CDR1 MNHEY, CDR2 SMNVEV (reference sequence). The CDR3 has 13 residues. The CDR3 spells CASSPGQFYEQYF. The CDR3 bases are TGTGCCAGCAGCCCGGGACAGTTCTACGAGCAGTACTTC.

This rearrangement joins TRBV12-3 or TRBV12-4 to TRBJ2-3, with 7 bases lining up with TRBD1. This CDR3 has 13 residues. After removal of 6 bases from V and 14 bases from J, the junction contained 14 bases not matched to a gene. CDR3 sequence (DNA): TGTGCCAGCAGGGTAACCACAGGGGCCTTATGGTATTTT. Its protein product is CASRVTTGALWYF.

With regard to this clone: A read error is possible here, since a much larger clone lies one base away. The V and J genes are TRBV15 and TRBJ1-2, with a weak D call TRBD1 (5 bases). Trimming removed 4 bases at V and 4 bases at J, with 13 bases between. The CDR3 length is 14 residues. Germline CDR1 reads LNHNV; CDR2 reads YYDKDF (reference sequence). The DNA for the CDR3 is TGTGCCACCAGCAAAGAGGGGCAGGGCTATGGCTACACCTTC. Encoded protein: CATSKEGQGYGYTF.

Concerning this clone itself: Its ends do not fully match the called genes, so a read error is possible. The V call is TRBV10-3, the J call TRBJ1-2, with 7 positions matching TRBD1. CDR3 size: 12 residues. The germline V gene encodes CDR1 ENHRY and CDR2 SYGVKD. The CDR3 coding sequence is TGTGCCATCAGTGAGATCCGGACAGGCAGTTCTTTC. It yields the protein CAISEIRTGSSF.

The chain links TRBV18 to TRBJ1-5, with D possibly matching TRBD1 (6 bases). There are 15 residues in the CDR3. V was cut by 0 bases and J by 7 bases, with 13 bases left in between. Germline CDR1 reads KGHSH; CDR2 reads LQKENI. In nucleotides, the CDR3 is TGTGCCAGCTCACCACCGATGGGGGCTGGCCAGCCCCAGCATTTT. Translated: CASSPPMGAGQPQHF.

The rearrangement links TRBV12-3 or TRBV12-4 to TRBJ1-5; possible D gene TRBD1, 5 bases. The CDR3 is 13 residues long. Trimming cost V 6 bases and J 7 bases, with 13 bases left between them. This chain's CDR3 is CASSPARGQPQHF. The CDR3 region has the DNA TGTGCCAGCAGCCCAGCTCGGGGGCAGCCCCAGCATTTT.

The J gene is TRBJ1-4, the V gene TRBV5-1; D perhaps matches TRBD1 (6 bases). V gave up 0 bases and J gave up 8 bases, with 11 bases separating them. Germline CDR1 SGHRS, CDR2 YFSETQ. This CDR3 comprises 14 residues. CDR3 bases: TGCGCCAGCAGCTTGGGACAGGTGGGAGAAAAACTGTTTTTT. Residues: CASSLGQVGEKLFF.

V is TRBV6-5 and J is TRBJ1-4, with 10 bases lining up with TRBD1. Germline V gene data show CDR1 as MNHEY and CDR2 as SVGAGI. The CDR3 has 13 residues. Trimming removed 6 bases from V and 8 bases from J; junction bases left unmatched: 3. CDR3 bases: TGTGCCAGCAGGGGGACAGGGGAGGAAAAACTGTTTTTT. Its protein is CASRGTGEEKLFF.

V usage is TRBV4-2 and J usage is TRBJ1-4; a weak D match, TRBD1 (5 bases). This CDR3 has 16 amino acids. The germline V gene encodes CDR1 LGHNA and CDR2 YNFKEQ. Between the trimmed V and J ends, which lost 0 bases and 4 bases, there was a span of 12 bases. The CDR3: CASSQEGRANNEKLFF. For the CDR3, the DNA is TGTGCCAGCAGCCAAGAAGGCAGGGCAAATAATGAAAAACTGTTTTTT.

V and J are TRBV15 and TRBJ2-5; 9 bases agree with TRBD2. The CDR3 has 17 residues. Germline values: CDR1 LNHNV, CDR2 YYDKDF (reference sequence). Trimming took 0 bases from V and 5 from J; bases not matched to a gene: 10. The CDR3 bases are TGTGCCACCAGCAGAGAACTGGTAGCGGGAGCCGGGGAGACCCAGTACTTC. This encodes CATSRELVAGAGETQYF.

The V gene is TRBV19, the J gene TRBJ1-1; D unresolved. V was cut by 7 bases and J by 4 bases, with 13 bases left in between. Looked up from germline, CDR1 is LNHDA and CDR2 is SQIVND (reference sequence). CDR3 length: 13 residues. The CDR3 DNA reads TGTGCCAGTAAGGACTTTTCGGCCACTGAAGCTTTCTTT. Its translation is CASKDFSATEAFF.

The CDR3 sequence is CASSPRRAVYGYTF. As DNA, the CDR3 is TGTGCCAGCAGTCCCCGGCGGGCAGTCTATGGCTACACCTTC. The rearrangement links TRBV28 to TRBJ1-2; the D is unclear. Deletions cut 5 bases from V and 4 bases from J, with 14 bases between. Germline loops: CDR1 MDHEN, CDR2 SYDVKM. This CDR3 has 14 residues.

CDR3 sequence: CASSSAQGAMNEQFF. The CDR3 nucleotides read TGCGCCAGCAGCTCCGCCCAGGGGGCTATGAATGAGCAGTTCTTC. The V gene is TRBV5-1, the J gene TRBJ2-1; TRBD1 matches at 8 bases. V shed 3 bases, J shed 7 bases, and the junction held 9 bases outside the gene matches. The CDR3 is 15 residues long. Germline values: CDR1 SGHRS, CDR2 YFSETQ.

The V and J genes are TRBV3-1 (or the pseudogene TRBV3-2) and TRBJ2-7, with a tentative D call TRBD2 (5 bases). The CDR3 has 14 residues. Trimming took 4 bases from V and 3 from J, leaving 13 bases between them. Germline lookup yields CDR1 LGHDT and CDR2 YNNKEL (reference sequence). The CDR3 nucleotides are TGTGCCAGCAGCCGGGCGGGCCGGGGCTACGAGCAGTACTTC. This translates into CASSRAGRGYEQYF.

This chain joins TRBV6-1 and TRBJ1-5, with D possibly being TRBD1 (5 bases). The CDR3 runs to 17 residues. Looked up from germline, CDR1 is MNHNS and CDR2 is SASEGT. The V gene lost 4 bases and the J gene lost 2 bases, with 18 bases spanning the gap. For the CDR3, the DNA is TGTGCCAGCAGTGCTTGGGGTATGCAGGGCGGCAATCAGCCCCAGCATTTT. Protein: CASSAWGMQGGNQPQHF.

This clone was picked up a small number of times. The V call is TRBV27, the J call TRBJ2-5; no clear D gene. Per germline, CDR1 MNHEY and CDR2 SMNVEV (reference sequence). The CDR3 spans 11 residues. Trimming stripped 4 bases from V and 5 bases from J, with 5 bases between. The chain's CDR3 is CASSYGETQYF. For the CDR3, the DNA is TGTGCCAGCAGTTACGGGGAGACCCAGTACTTC.

Many counts were recorded for this clone. This sequence joins TRBV2 and TRBJ2-7; no clear D gene. Per the germline V gene, CDR1 is SNHLY and CDR2 is FYNNEI. The CDR3 contains 12 residues. The CDR3 nucleotides read TGTGCGCAAAGTGAGGACTCCTACGAGCAGTACTTC. Translating it yields CAQSEDSYEQYF. The variable domain in full, completed from reference TRBV2 and TRBJ2-7, reads EPEVTQTPSHQVTQMGQEVILRCVPISNHLYFYWYRQILGQKVEFLVSFYNNEISEKSEIFDDQFSVERPDGSNFTLKIRSTKLEDSAMYFCAQSEDSYEQYFGPGTRLTVT.

This clone was recorded once. The V gene is TRBV29-1, the J gene TRBJ2-1; TRBD1 matches at 7 bases. This CDR3 is 16 amino acids long. CDR1 SQVTM and CDR2 ANQGSEA come from the germline V gene. V dropped 5 bases and J dropped 7; count of bases not matched to a gene: 17. CDR3 in amino acids: CSVPLSYRGGNNEQFF. CDR3 nucleotide sequence: TGCAGCGTTCCACTCTCTTACAGGGGTGGAAATAATGAGCAGTTCTTC.

This chain connects TRBV9 to TRBJ2-2, with 7 bases identical to TRBD2. The junction had 3 bases not matched to a gene; V was cut back by 0 bases and J by 4 bases. Looked up from germline, CDR1 is SGDLS and CDR2 is YYNGEE. CDR3 length: 15 amino acids. The DNA of the CDR3 is TGTGCCAGCAGCGTAGGTCTAGCGGTCACCGGGGAGCTGTTTTTT. Protein: CASSVGLAVTGELFF. Together with reference TRBV9 and TRBJ2-2, the CDR3 gives the full variable domain: DSGVTQTPKHLITATGQRVTLRCSPRSGDLSVYWYQQSLDQGLQFLIQYYNGEERAKGNILERFSAQQFPDLHSELNLSSLELGDSALYFCASSVGLAVTGELFFGEGSRLTVL.

The V and J genes are TRBV5-1 and TRBJ2-1; D may be TRBD2 (7 bases). This CDR3 is built from 14 residues. V dropped 4 bases and J dropped 6 bases, with 14 bases sitting between them. Germline CDR1 reads SGHRS; CDR2 reads YFSETQ. The chain's CDR3 is CASSGGGGGNEQFF. CDR3 DNA: TGCGCCAGCAGCGGGGGAGGGGGAGGCAATGAGCAGTTCTTC.

The chain links TRBV10-3 to TRBJ2-3, with D possibly being TRBD2 (5 bases). V was shortened by 0 bases and J by 4 bases, with 5 bases between the two germline ends. The germline gives CDR1 ENHRY, CDR2 SYGVKD. The CDR3 totals 13 residues. The CDR3 bases are TGTGCCATCAGTGAGTCCGGGGCAGATACGCAGTATTTT. Amino acids: CAISESGADTQYF.

V and J are TRBV3-1 (or the pseudogene TRBV3-2) and TRBJ2-7, with 15 bases identical to TRBD2. After removal of 0 bases from V and 2 bases from J, the junction contained 5 bases not matched to a gene. Germline CDR1 and CDR2: LGHDT and YNNKEL (reference sequence). This CDR3 has 18 residues. The CDR3 sequence: CASSQEFGTSGRPYEQYF. The CDR3 bases are TGTGCCAGCAGCCAAGAATTCGGGACTAGCGGGAGGCCCTACGAGCAGTACTTC.

This chain connects TRBV7-8 to TRBJ2-7; no clear D gene. Germline V CDR1 and CDR2: SGHVS, FQNEAQ. Trimming shortened V by 5 bases and J by 7 bases, and 9 bases separated the two germline ends. The CDR3 is made up of 11 amino acids. The CDR3 DNA reads as TGTGCCAGCAGCAAAGACTGGGAGCAGTACTTC. It encodes CASSKDWEQYF.

The sample holds one count of this clone. The V call is TRBV5-6, the J call TRBJ1-5, with 8 bases identical to TRBD1. This CDR3 is built from 15 residues. Germline values: CDR1 SGHDT, CDR2 YYEEEE. The V gene end was trimmed by 1 base and the J gene end by 8 bases; junction bases not matched to a gene: 8. The CDR3 region is CASSLLGRGQEPQHF. The CDR3, as DNA: TGTGCCAGCAGCTTGCTCGGCAGGGGGCAAGAGCCCCAGCATTTT.

The chain combines TRBV19 with TRBJ1-5; TRBD1 is a possible D gene (6 bases). The CDR3 totals 16 residues. Germline CDR1 LNHDA, CDR2 SQIVND (reference sequence). With 3 bases removed from V and 3 bases from J, the gap between germline ends came to 15 bases. CDR3 loop: CASSIAGQSHNQPQHF. The CDR3 nucleotides are TGTGCCAGTAGTATCGCCGGACAGAGTCACAATCAGCCCCAGCATTTT.

The chain joins TRBV9 to TRBJ2-3, with 10 bases aligning to TRBD2. Per germline, CDR1 SGDLS and CDR2 YYNGEE. The CDR3 sequence is 18 residues long. The V and J ends lost 0 bases and 4 bases, in that order; junction bases with no gene match: 11. As DNA, the CDR3 is TGTGCCAGCAGCGTAGCCCCGCCTAGCGGGAGTGCCTCAGATACGCAGTATTTT. Amino acid sequence: CASSVAPPSGSASDTQYF. The variable domain in full, completed from reference TRBV9 and TRBJ2-3, reads DSGVTQTPKHLITATGQRVTLRCSPRSGDLSVYWYQQSLDQGLQFLIQYYNGEERAKGNILERFSAQQFPDLHSELNLSSLELGDSALYFCASSVAPPSGSASDTQYFGPGTRLTVL.

The DNA of the CDR3 is TGTGCCAGCAGCTCAGGGTTCTTGGACGGGGAGCTGTTTTTT. Amino acid sequence: CASSSGFLDGELFF. The V gene is TRBV27, the J gene TRBJ2-2; weak D call: TRBD1 (5 bases). In germline, CDR1 is MNHEY, CDR2 SMNVEV (reference sequence). V gave up 6 bases and J gave up 7 bases, with 15 bases separating them. This CDR3 contains 14 residues.

This chain uses TRBV27 with TRBJ2-3; 8 nucleotides align to TRBD2. This CDR3 region has 16 residues. The V and J ends lost 5 bases and 2 bases, in that order; junction bases with no gene match: 9. CDR1 MNHEY and CDR2 SMNVEV come from the germline V gene (reference sequence). CDR3 amino acids: CASSTQGGRSTDTQYF. Written as DNA, the CDR3 is TGTGCCAGCAGTACCCAGGGCGGGAGGTCCACAGATACGCAGTATTTT.

CDR3 sequence (DNA): TGTGCCAGCAGTAGGACTAGCGGGAAAGTGAATGAGCAGTTCTTC. The encoded protein is CASSRTSGKVNEQFF. This chain joins TRBV7-9 and TRBJ2-1, with 12 bases lining up with TRBD2. The CDR3 runs to 15 residues. With 6 bases clipped from V and 7 bases from J, the junction kept 7 bases outside the gene matches. From germline, CDR1 is SEHNR and CDR2 FQNEAQ (reference sequence). The full variable domain, in which reference TRBV7-9 and TRBJ2-1 provide the parts outside the CDR3, is DTGVSQNPRHKITKRGQNVTFRCDPISEHNRLYWYRQTLGQGPEFLTYFQNEAQLEKSRLLSDRFSAERPKGSFSTLEIQRTEQGDSAMYLCASSRTSGKVNEQFFGPGTRLTVL.

The V and J genes are TRBV5-1 and TRBJ1-3; the D is unclear. V dropped 1 base and J dropped 4 bases, with 12 bases sitting between them. Germline CDR1 is SGHRS and CDR2 is YFSETQ. The CDR3 runs 15 residues. The CDR3 here is CASSLTHLRGNTIYF. The CDR3 bases are TGCGCCAGCAGCTTGACACACCTTCGAGGAAACACCATATATTTT.

The V call is TRBV30, the J call TRBJ2-2, with a weak D call TRBD1 (5 bases). V shed 0 bases and J shed 7 bases, with 12 bases lying between them. Germline assignment: CDR1 GTSNPN and CDR2 SVGIG (reference sequence). This CDR3 region has 14 residues. The CDR3 protein is CAWSVKGAGGELFF. Written as DNA, the CDR3 is TGTGCCTGGAGTGTTAAAGGGGCTGGCGGGGAGCTGTTTTTT.